This TCR beta chain emerged from a study of CD8 T cells in Susac syndrome. Study results and limitations: TCR sequencing and HLA analysis covered a relatively small number of individuals.

In the case of this clonotype: Its antigen is currently unknown.

Trimming stripped 0 bases from V and 2 bases from J, with 5 bases between. The length of the CDR3 is 13 residues. Germline CDR1 and CDR2: LNHNV and YYDKDF (reference sequence). CD8+ and CD4+ T cells circulating in blood were sequenced for TCR beta. It was healthy donors who served as the controls, matched for age and sex. When the RNA was reverse transcribed, random hexamers were used with an input of roughly 0.5 to 1 ug. A multiplex approach, immunoSEQ multiplex PCR, amplified TCR beta CDR3 across 54 Vbeta and 13 Jbeta. TCRdb fed the immunoSEQ multiplex PCR reads into MiXCR, producing one record per CDR3 protein. The sample lists 90,000 to 110,000 distinct CDR3 sequences, approximately 96% seen once, with 0.096% in the top ten.

The chain combines TRBV15 with TRBJ2-7; D possibly corresponds to TRBD2 (5 bases). The TCR originated in a human donor in good health. The sequenced sample was CD4+ T cells from PBMCs. For the CDR3, the DNA is TGTGCCACCAGCAGAGAGGGAGCCTACGAGCAGTACTTC. Its translation is CATSREGAYEQYF.